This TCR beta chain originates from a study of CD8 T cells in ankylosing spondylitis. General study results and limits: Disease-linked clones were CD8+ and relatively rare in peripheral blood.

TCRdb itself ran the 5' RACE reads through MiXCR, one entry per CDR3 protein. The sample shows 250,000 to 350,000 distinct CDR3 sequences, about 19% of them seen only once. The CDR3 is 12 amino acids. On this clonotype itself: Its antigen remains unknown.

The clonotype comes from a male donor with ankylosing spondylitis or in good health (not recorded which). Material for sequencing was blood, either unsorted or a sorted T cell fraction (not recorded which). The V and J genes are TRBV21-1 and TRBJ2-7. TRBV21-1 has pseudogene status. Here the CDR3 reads CASSRLPYEQYV. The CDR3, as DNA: TGTGCCAGCAGTCGTTTACCCTACGAGCAGTACGTC.